This TCR beta chain stems from a study of blood T cell repertoires in COVID-19. Study-level background: Samples taken during acute and convalescent COVID-19 were collected in the United States, Italy and Spain. T cells, B-cell-depleted T cells, or PBMCs provided the cDNA or gDNA that served as material.

This clone was picked up a small number of times. Methods used by the authors: Estimates of nucleated cell counts were drawn from the amplification of reference gene primers. This table comes from immunoSEQ multiplex PCR, and its TCRdb copy is limited to in-frame clones, with some not included. V and J calls and clone size are copied from that table; D and trimming were computed from the DNA. The data show about 100,000 clones, 65% to 90% seen once. CDR3 length: 17 amino acids. Looked up from germline, CDR1 is MGHRA and CDR2 is YSYEKL. Between the trimmed V and J ends, which lost 2 bases and 5 bases, there was a span of 20 bases.

The source is a man aged 80 or over with active or convalescent COVID-19. Source material: peripheral blood. This rearrangement joins TRBV4-1 to TRBJ2-3, with D tentatively TRBD1 (5 bases). As DNA, the CDR3 is TGCGCCAGCAGCCAAACCCCGGGCCTTAGGGGTGGAGATACGCAGTATTTT. This gives the protein CASSQTPGLRGGDTQYF.